This TCR beta chain comes out of a study of blood T cell repertoires in COVID-19. Trimming at V came to 7 bases and at J to 3 bases, leaving 7 bases not matched to a gene. Germline lookup yields CDR1 SNHLY and CDR2 FYNNEI. The CDR3 totals 14 residues. Recruited during active infection, patients (from Seattle) were subsequently followed longitudinally. TCRdb's copy holds only in-frame clones and misses some; the assay was immunoSEQ multiplex PCR. Among about 180,000 clones, about 83% were seen once, and the ten largest hold around a sixth. This chain connects TRBV2 to TRBJ2-5; 8 positions match TRBD2. The receptor's source is a person aged 70 to 85 with COVID-19, enrolled during active disease. What was sequenced was peripheral blood. CDR3 amino acids: CASTVSGAEETQYF. CDR3 nucleotide sequence: TGTGCCAGCACGGTTAGCGGGGCCGAAGAGACCCAGTACTTC.